This T cell receptor (beta chain) was identified in a study of blood T cell repertoires in COVID-19. Some clones are missing from TCRdb's copy, which holds only in-frame ones; the method was immunoSEQ multiplex PCR. The sample yields 60,000 or so clones, 78% seen once. The V gene lost 0 bases and the J gene lost 8 bases, with 9 bases spanning the gap. Germline CDR1 and CDR2: SGHRS and YFSETQ. CDR3 length: 13 residues. The origin of this receptor is a human donor in a cohort sampled during active COVID-19. Input material: peripheral blood. The rearrangement uses TRBV5-1 and TRBJ2-1; tentatively, D is TRBD1 (6 bases). The CDR3 bases are TGCGCCAGCAGCTTGGACAGGGCCTATGAGCAGTTCTTC. Protein product: CASSLDRAYEQFF.